The source of this T cell receptor (beta chain) is a study of T cell clones after liver transplantation. Study-level information: TCRbeta sequencing after a pre-transplant mixed lymphocyte reaction identified graft-donor-reactive clones, later tracked in post-transplant blood. Subjects received no induction therapy and standard immunosuppression until randomization at 12-24 months post-transplant.

V lost 6 bases and J lost 5; bases outside the gene matches: 6. Per germline, CDR1 LNHDA and CDR2 SQIVND (reference sequence). The CDR3 consists of 14 residues. Only in-frame clones appear in the TCRdb table, and some are missing; sequencing was by immunoSEQ multiplex PCR. The repertoire consists of fewer than 85,000 clones, with 75% to 90% occurring once and the leading ten covering 2.8%. This clone was observed a single time. The chain has TRBV19 and TRBJ1-1; 10 bases line up with TRBD1. Material: CD4+ T cells from blood, obtained at the 22-month timepoint. The source is a human patient who received a liver transplant. T cells may partly derive from the graft donor. CDR3 in DNA: TGTGCCAGTAGGAGACAGGGGGCGGGTACTGAAGCTTTCTTT. It yields the protein CASRRQGAGTEAFF.